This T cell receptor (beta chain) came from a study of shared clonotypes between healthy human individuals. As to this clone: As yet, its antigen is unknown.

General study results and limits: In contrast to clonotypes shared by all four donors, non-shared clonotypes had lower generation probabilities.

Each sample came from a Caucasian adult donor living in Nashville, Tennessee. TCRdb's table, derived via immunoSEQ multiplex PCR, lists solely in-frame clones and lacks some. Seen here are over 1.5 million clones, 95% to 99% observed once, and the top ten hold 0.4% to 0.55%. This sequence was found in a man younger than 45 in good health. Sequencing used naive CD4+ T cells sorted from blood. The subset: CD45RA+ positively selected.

The DNA for the CDR3 is TGCGCCAGCAGGACAGGGGCTAACTATGGCTACACCTTC. This translates into CASRTGANYGYTF. This chain uses TRBV5-1 with TRBJ1-2; TRBD1 aligns across 8 bases. The length of the CDR3 is 13 residues. V shed 5 bases, J shed 0 bases, and the junction held 0 bases outside the gene matches. Looked up from germline, CDR1 is SGHRS and CDR2 is YFSETQ.